The TCR beta chain described here comes from a study of cytomegalovirus exposure and HLA in healthy donors. General study findings and limits: Rare TCR sequences dominated, though some public TCRs recurred in many donors. When presence/absence was analysed, sequencing depth was taken to be roughly uniform across donors.

As to this clone: Its antigen remains unidentified.

The CDR3 consists of 15 residues. The germline V gene encodes CDR1 SNHLY and CDR2 FYNNEI. The V end was cut by 2 bases, the J end by 5 bases, with 12 bases between. The PCR used 60 Vbeta and 13 Jbeta primers. TCRdb's table, derived via immunoSEQ multiplex PCR, lists solely in-frame clones and lacks some. The sample has about 220,000 clones, about 75% seen once. The chain carries TRBV2 and TRBJ1-4, with a weak D call TRBD1 (5 bases). This TCR came from a woman aged 30 to 39 in good health and CMV-seronegative. The sequenced sample was PBMCs. This CDR3 is CASSELRAGNEKLFF. In DNA form, the CDR3 reads TGTGCCAGCAGTGAACTCAGGGCGGGAAATGAAAAACTGTTTTTT.